The clone carrying this TCR beta chain has more than one count but fewer than ten. Its matching antigen is unknown. TCRdb ran MiXCR on the 5' RACE reads and lists one entry per CDR3 protein. Found here are 450,000 to 550,000 distinct CDR3 sequences, 5.3% of them singletons; the top ten hold around 3.5%. The sample is drawn from a study of CD8 T cells in ankylosing spondylitis. General observations from the study: The authors found the disease-linked clones to be CD8+ and relatively rare in peripheral blood. Among TCR beta sequences, a motif of under ten highly homologous variants appeared characteristic of ankylosing spondylitis blood.

The junction had 13 bases not matched to a gene; V was cut back by 1 base and J by 6 bases. CDR1 is SGHRS, CDR2 YFSETQ, per germline. The CDR3 is 17 residues long. The gene calls are TRBV5-1 and TRBJ2-1; 7 bases line up with TRBD2. The receptor was isolated from a male donor with ankylosing spondylitis. Source material: blood, either unsorted or a sorted T cell fraction (not recorded which). CDR3 protein: CASSLNVYSGTTNEQFF. CDR3 sequence (DNA): TGCGCCAGCAGCTTGAACGTATATTCCGGGACTACCAATGAGCAGTTCTTC.